Below are 27 T cell receptor beta chains sequenced from a single sample in a study of OX40 agonist ivuxolimab in advanced cancers. Using immunoSEQ multiplex PCR, the repertoire was profiled, and TCRdb retains in-frame clones only, with some absent. Of tens of thousands of clones listed, under 90% are singletons. The sample here was CD4+ or CD8+ T cells sorted from blood, taken in a trial of the OX40 agonist ivuxolimab. The source of these receptors is an adult with an advanced solid tumor such as melanoma, head and neck, liver or kidney cancer.

The gene calls are TRBV7-2 and TRBJ1-5, with D possibly TRBD1 on 5 matching bases. The CDR3 is made up of 13 amino acids. Trimming pared 10 bases from V and 6 bases from J, leaving 16 bases between. The germline CDR1 and CDR2 sequences are SGHTA and FQGNSA. DNA of the CDR3: TGTGCCACTAGCGAGGGGTACAGTCAGCCCCAGCATTTT. Residues: CATSEGYSQPQHF. Full variable domain (remainder filled in from reference TRBV7-2 and TRBJ1-5): GAGVSQSPSNKVTEKGKDVELRCDPISGHTALYWYRQSLGQGLEFLIYFQGNSAPDKSGLPSDRFSAERTGGSVSTLTIQRTQQEDSAVYLCATSEGYSQPQHFGDGTRLSIL.

This clone occurred many times. The chain has TRBV27 and TRBJ1-5, with D maybe TRBD1 (6 bases). V was cut by 1 base and J by 7 bases, with 17 bases left in between. CDR1 is MNHEY and CDR2 is SMNVEV in the germline V gene (reference sequence). The CDR3 consists of 16 residues. This CDR3 reads CASSLLGGGIGQPQHF. The CDR3, as DNA: TGTGCCAGCAGTTTATTGGGAGGGGGAATCGGGCAGCCCCAGCATTTT.

This clone has just a few counts. The chain is built from TRBV5-6 and TRBJ2-7; 12 nucleotides agree with TRBD1. This CDR3 has 17 amino acids. Germline V gene data show CDR1 as SGHDT and CDR2 as YYEEEE. The V segment lost 5 bases and the J segment 3 bases; nucleotides outside the gene matches: 12. The CDR3 nucleotides are TGTGCCAGCAGTTATTTTTCCGGGACAGGGGGCTACTACGAGCAGTACTTC. It specifies CASSYFSGTGGYYEQYF. Based on the CDR3 plus reference TRBV5-6 and TRBJ2-7, the full variable domain is DAGVTQSPTHLIKTRGQQVTLRCSPKSGHDTVSWYQQALGQGPQFIFQYYEEEERQRGNFPDRFSGHQFPNYSSELNVNALLLGDSALYLCASSYFSGTGGYYEQYFGPGTRLTVT.

V gene TRBV19 combines with J gene TRBJ2-5; no reliable D call. V was shortened by 5 bases and J by 5 bases, with 6 bases between the two germline ends. CDR1 is LNHDA, CDR2 SQIVND, per germline (reference sequence). The CDR3 contains 11 residues. The CDR3 loop is CASSGWETQYF. As DNA, the CDR3 is TGTGCCAGTAGTGGGTGGGAGACCCAGTACTTC. Full variable domain (remainder filled in from reference TRBV19 and TRBJ2-5): DGGITQSPKYLFRKEGQNVTLSCEQNLNHDAMYWYRQDPGQGLRLIYYSQIVNDFQKGDIAEGYSVSREKKESFPLTVTSAQKNPTAFYLCASSGWETQYFGPGTRLLVL.

This clone was recorded a few times. The chain links TRBV4-2 to TRBJ1-5; D is unclear. The length of the CDR3 is 13 residues. V was shortened by 4 bases and J by 9 bases, with 13 bases between the two germline ends. The germline V gene has CDR1 LGHNA and CDR2 YNFKEQ. CDR3 amino acids: CASSPKGIAPQHF. DNA for the CDR3: TGTGCCAGCAGCCCAAAGGGCATAGCGCCCCAGCATTTT.

The chain recombines TRBV18 with TRBJ1-2; D is ambiguous. Trimming cost V 1 base and J 5 bases, with 8 bases left between them. The CDR3 is made up of 13 amino acids. Germline CDR1 and CDR2: KGHSH and LQKENI. In DNA form, the CDR3 reads TGTGCCAGCTCACCACGCCCTAGGTATGGCTACACCTTC. Its protein product is CASSPRPRYGYTF.

As DNA, the CDR3 is TGTGCCAGTAGTATGGAGGGCCGTCGGCAGTATTTT. Translation gives CASSMEGRRQYF. This chain connects TRBV19 to TRBJ2-3, with D tentatively TRBD2 (6 bases). Per germline, CDR1 LNHDA and CDR2 SQIVND (reference sequence). Trimming cost V 3 bases and J 11 bases, with 12 bases left between them. This CDR3 spans 12 amino acids.

The chain joins TRBV12-5 to TRBJ1-5; D possibly corresponds to TRBD1 (6 bases). Germline V gene data show CDR1 as LGHNT and CDR2 as FRNRAP. The CDR3 sequence is 17 residues long. Trimming removed 6 bases at V and 0 bases at J, with 18 bases between. The CDR3, as DNA: TGTGCTAGTGGACAGGGCCTCGTGAGCTCTAGCAATCAGCCCCAGCATTTT. Translating gives CASGQGLVSSSNQPQHF.

The V gene is TRBV2, the J gene TRBJ1-2, with a possible D match to TRBD1 (6 bases). Germline V gives CDR1 SNHLY, CDR2 FYNNEI. The CDR3 covers 12 residues. Trimming took off 9 bases at V and 8 bases at J, with 16 bases between the two ends. This chain's CDR3 is CASRNTGNGYTF. The DNA for the CDR3 is TGTGCCAGTCGTAACACAGGGAACGGCTACACCTTC.

The chain employs TRBV5-4 and TRBJ2-7, with 10 bases lining up with TRBD2. CDR1 and CDR2 (germline): SGHNT, YYREEE (reference sequence). V lost 4 bases, J lost 3 bases, and 7 bases stayed unmatched. The CDR3 extends over 15 amino acids. Here the CDR3 reads CASSRRASGGYEQYF. In nucleotides, the CDR3 is TGTGCCAGCAGCCGACGGGCTAGCGGGGGCTACGAGCAGTACTTC.

The CDR3 sequence: CASSMGPSTNEKLFF. The CDR3 DNA is TGCGCCAGCAGTATGGGGCCGTCAACTAATGAAAAACTGTTTTTT. The chain recombines TRBV5-1 with TRBJ1-4, with D possibly TRBD1 on 5 matching bases. Germline V CDR1 and CDR2: SGHRS, YFSETQ. With 5 bases removed from V and 0 bases from J, the gap between germline ends came to 11 bases. This CDR3 is built from 15 residues.

The V and J genes are TRBV5-1 and TRBJ2-3; possible D gene TRBD1, 5 bases. The CDR3 is made up of 14 amino acids. Germline values: CDR1 SGHRS, CDR2 YFSETQ. Between the trimmed V and J ends, which lost 5 bases and 3 bases, there was a span of 13 bases. The CDR3 DNA follows: TGCGCCAGCAGATCACCAGGGCGGACAGATACGCAGTATTTT. Amino acid sequence: CASRSPGRTDTQYF. Variable domain in full (rest from reference TRBV5-1 and TRBJ2-3): KAGVTQTPRYLIKTRGQQVTLSCSPISGHRSVSWYQQTPGQGLQFLFEYFSETQRNKGNFPGRFSGRQFSNSRSEMNVSTLELGDSALYLCASRSPGRTDTQYFGPGTRLTVL.

The chain employs TRBV18 and TRBJ1-6; perhaps TRBD1 as D (5 bases). The CDR3 contains 13 residues. Germline V gene data show CDR1 as KGHSH and CDR2 as LQKENI. Trimming removed 6 bases from V and 7 bases from J, with 10 bases in between. As DNA, the CDR3 is TGTGCCAGCTCGGATGGGGGGAATTCACCCCTCCACTTT. Its protein product is CASSDGGNSPLHF.

This clone was counted a few times. This rearrangement joins TRBV18 to TRBJ2-1; a weak D match, TRBD2 (6 bases). There are 15 residues in the CDR3. Per the germline V gene, CDR1 is KGHSH and CDR2 is LQKENI. Trimming shortened V by 3 bases and J by 5 bases, and 14 bases separated the two germline ends. This CDR3 is CASSPREVVNNEQFF. CDR3 nucleotides: TGTGCCAGCTCACCGAGGGAGGTGGTGAACAATGAGCAGTTCTTC.

This clone showed up just once. The V call is TRBV7-8, the J call TRBJ2-5; D remains ambiguous. Deletions cut 2 bases from V and 5 bases from J, with 12 bases between. Germline V lookup: CDR1 SGHVS, CDR2 FQNEAQ. CDR3 size: 14 residues. The CDR3 region is CASSLSVVTETQYF. The CDR3 DNA reads TGTGCCAGCAGCTTATCGGTGGTCACCGAGACCCAGTACTTC.

This clone was detected a few times. The chain carries TRBV6-5 and TRBJ2-7; D might be TRBD1 (5 bases). CDR1 is MNHEY and CDR2 is SVGAGI in the germline V gene. The CDR3 is 15 residues long. The V gene lost 0 bases and the J gene lost 4 bases, with 13 bases spanning the gap. DNA for the CDR3: TGTGCCAGCAGTTACTCGACAGATGGGGCATACGAGCAGTACTTC. This sequence encodes CASSYSTDGAYEQYF.

The chain links TRBV7-8 to TRBJ2-7; TRBD1 might be the D (6 bases). V was trimmed by 5 bases and J by 5 bases, leaving 19 bases between them. In germline, CDR1 is SGHVS, CDR2 FQNEAQ. The CDR3 has 15 residues. In nucleotides, the CDR3 is TGTGCCAGCAGCCAGGGGTCCAGGGTTGGGCACGAGCAGTACTTC. Translation: CASSQGSRVGHEQYF.

V gene TRBV9 combines with J gene TRBJ2-5; 12 nucleotides line up with TRBD1. Germline CDR1 SGDLS, CDR2 YYNGEE. V shed 0 bases, J shed 5 bases, and the junction held 5 bases outside the gene matches. CDR3 length: 16 amino acids. CDR3 region: CASSVGGTGGAETQYF. CDR3 in DNA: TGTGCCAGCAGCGTAGGCGGGACAGGGGGCGCGGAGACCCAGTACTTC.

The chain uses TRBV2 and TRBJ2-7, with 9 bases matching TRBD1. Germline V CDR1 and CDR2: SNHLY, FYNNEI. The J segment lost 5 bases and the V segment lost 6 bases, leaving 2 bases of the junction unmatched. The CDR3 length is 12 residues. The CDR3 DNA reads TGTGCCAGCAGGGACAGGGGAAACGAGCAGTACTTC. It encodes CASRDRGNEQYF.

The chain joins TRBV6-6 to TRBJ1-2, with TRBD1 matching 9 bases. Trimming took 7 bases from V and 4 from J; bases not matched to a gene: 7. Germline V CDR1 and CDR2: MNHNY, SVGAGI (reference sequence). The CDR3 covers 14 residues. CDR3: CASTIQGAGYGYTF. The CDR3 DNA is TGTGCCAGCACAATACAGGGGGCAGGCTATGGCTACACCTTC.

V gene TRBV7-9 combines with J gene TRBJ2-2; 9 bases are a match to TRBD1. Germline CDR1 and CDR2: SEHNR and FQNEAQ (reference sequence). The junction had 3 bases not matched to a gene; V was cut back by 2 bases and J by 5 bases. CDR3 size: 15 residues. The DNA of the CDR3 is TGTGCCAGCAGCTTAAGGACAGGGGTAACCGGGGAGCTGTTTTTT. As protein: CASSLRTGVTGELFF. The variable domain in full, completed from reference TRBV7-9 and TRBJ2-2, reads DTGVSQNPRHKITKRGQNVTFRCDPISEHNRLYWYRQTLGQGPEFLTYFQNEAQLEKSRLLSDRFSAERPKGSFSTLEIQRTEQGDSAMYLCASSLRTGVTGELFFGEGSRLTVL.

This clone was counted only a few times. The chain combines TRBV5-5 with TRBJ1-2, with D possibly TRBD1 on 5 matching bases. This CDR3 has 13 amino acids. Per the germline V gene, CDR1 is SGHKS and CDR2 is YYEKEE (reference sequence). The V and J ends lost 4 bases and 2 bases respectively, with 9 bases between them. Here the CDR3 reads CASSLQENYGYTF. CDR3 nucleotide sequence: TGTGCCAGCAGCCTACAGGAAAACTATGGCTACACCTTC.

V and J are TRBV6-6 and TRBJ2-7; D could derive from TRBD1 or TRBD2 (5 bases each). The germline gives CDR1 MNHNY, CDR2 SVGAGI (reference sequence). The CDR3 extends over 13 amino acids. Trimming stripped 2 bases from V and 7 bases from J, with 12 bases between. The CDR3: CASSYRGTREQYF. CDR3 DNA sequence: TGTGCCAGCAGTTACCGGGGCACTAGGGAGCAGTACTTC.

The J gene is TRBJ2-7, the V gene TRBV18; possibly TRBD1 or TRBD2 for D (6 bases each). Germline CDR1 KGHSH, CDR2 LQKENI. This CDR3 contains 15 residues. Trimming shortened V by 3 bases and J by 3 bases, and 15 bases separated the two germline ends. The CDR3 bases are TGTGCCAGCTCACCTCCGAGCAGGGGACTCTACGAGCAGTACTTC. Protein: CASSPPSRGLYEQYF. Full variable domain (missing parts from reference TRBV18 and TRBJ2-7): NAGVMQNPRHLVRRRGQEARLRCSPMKGHSHVYWYRQLPEEGLKFMVYLQKENIIDESGMPKERFSAEFPKEGPSILRIQQVVRGDSAAYFCASSPPSRGLYEQYFGPGTRLTVT.

This chain uses TRBV23-1 with TRBJ1-1; tentative D call: TRBD1 (5 bases). TRBV23-1 is filed as an ORF, its function uncertain. The CDR3 length is 16 residues. Trimming left V 0 bases short and J 3 bases short, with 14 bases between. The CDR3 is CASSQSLSDIDTEAFF. CDR3 DNA sequence: TGCGCCAGCAGTCAATCATTGTCGGACATTGACACTGAAGCTTTCTTT.

The chain joins TRBV10-1 to TRBJ2-3; 11 nucleotides line up with TRBD2. Germline V lookup: CDR1 WNHNN, CDR2 SYGVQD (reference sequence). This CDR3 is built from 14 residues. J lost 4 bases, V lost 5 bases, and 2 bases had no gene match. In DNA, the CDR3 is TGCGCCAGCAGTACTAGCGGGGGCCCAGATACGCAGTATTTT. Translation: CASSTSGGPDTQYF.

This chain uses TRBV6-1 with TRBJ1-6; D ambiguous. V was trimmed by 5 bases and J by 8 bases, leaving 10 bases between them. This CDR3 spans 13 amino acids. Germline-derived CDR1 and CDR2 are MNHNS and SASEGT. CDR3: CASSYGVDSPLHF. The DNA for the CDR3 is TGTGCCAGCAGTTATGGGGTGGATTCACCCCTCCACTTT.